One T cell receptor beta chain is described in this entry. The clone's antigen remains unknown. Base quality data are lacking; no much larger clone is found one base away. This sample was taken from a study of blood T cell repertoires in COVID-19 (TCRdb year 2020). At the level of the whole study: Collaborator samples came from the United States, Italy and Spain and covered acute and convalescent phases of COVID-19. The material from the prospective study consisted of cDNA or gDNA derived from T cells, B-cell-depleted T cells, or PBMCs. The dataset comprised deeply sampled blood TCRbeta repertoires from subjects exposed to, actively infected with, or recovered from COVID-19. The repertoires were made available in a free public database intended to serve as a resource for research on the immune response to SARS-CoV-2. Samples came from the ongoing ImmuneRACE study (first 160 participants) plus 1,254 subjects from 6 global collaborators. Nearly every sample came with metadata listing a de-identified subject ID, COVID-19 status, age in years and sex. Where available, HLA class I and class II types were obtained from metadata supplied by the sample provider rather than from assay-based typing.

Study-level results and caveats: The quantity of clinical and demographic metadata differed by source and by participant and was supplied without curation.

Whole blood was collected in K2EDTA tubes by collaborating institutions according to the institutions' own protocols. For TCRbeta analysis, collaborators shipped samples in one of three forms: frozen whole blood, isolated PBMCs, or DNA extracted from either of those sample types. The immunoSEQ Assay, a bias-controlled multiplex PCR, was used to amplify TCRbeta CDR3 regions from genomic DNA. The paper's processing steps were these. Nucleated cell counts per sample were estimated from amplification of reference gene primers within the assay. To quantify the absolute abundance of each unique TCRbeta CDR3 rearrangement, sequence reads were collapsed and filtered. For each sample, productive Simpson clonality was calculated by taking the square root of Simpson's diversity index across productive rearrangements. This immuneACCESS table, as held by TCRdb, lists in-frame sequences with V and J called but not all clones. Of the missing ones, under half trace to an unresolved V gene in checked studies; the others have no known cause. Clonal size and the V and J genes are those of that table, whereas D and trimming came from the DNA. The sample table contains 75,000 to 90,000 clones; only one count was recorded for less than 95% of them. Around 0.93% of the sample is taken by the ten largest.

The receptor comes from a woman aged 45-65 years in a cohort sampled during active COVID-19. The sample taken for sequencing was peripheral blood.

CDR3 protein: CASRSGQGHDNEQFF. DNA sequence: TGCGCCAGCCGTTCCGGACAGGGACATGACAATGAGCAGTTCTTC. The chain is made from TRBV5-1 and TRBJ2-1; the central 8 bases match TRBD1. From the germline V gene, CDR1 is SGHRS and CDR2 is YFSETQ. The CDR3 starts with the cysteine, ends with the phenylalanine, and has 15 residues. Of all the DNA, just the CDR3 is kept, 45 bases in frame from base 1. At the junction V is shortened by 7 bases and J by 5 bases; bases outside the gene matches: 11.